The sequence of this T cell receptor (beta chain) was determined in a study of T cell repertoires in cytomegalovirus infection. With regard to this clonotype: Antigen unknown.

TCRdb reanalysed the reads using MiXCR and keeps one entry per CDR3 protein. The sample lists approximately 74,000 distinct CDR3 sequences; roughly 39% were seen once. Study-wide results and limits: Ex vivo, HLA-C-restricted CMV-specific TCR beta clonotypes prevailed over the rest of the response.

The sequence came from a human donor in good health (CMV status not recorded). Some clones in this sample may be carry-over from other donors' samples. Sequences were derived from CD8+ T cells from cultured PBMCs, sampled from culture after CMV antigen stimulation.

CDR3: CAISESHRTGTDTQYF. The CDR3 DNA reads as TGTGCCATCAGTGAGTCGCATCGGACGGGCACAGATACGCAGTATTTT. The J gene is TRBJ2-3, the V gene TRBV10-3; no firm D call. V lost 0 bases and J lost 1, with 11 bases in between. The CDR3 totals 16 residues. CDR1 is ENHRY and CDR2 is SYGVKD in the germline V gene.